These T cell receptor beta chains were read from a single sample in a study of shared clonotypes between healthy human individuals. The table came from immunoSEQ multiplex PCR; TCRdb's copy has only in-frame clones and leaves some out. Among around 2,000,000 clones listed, approximately 94% were seen once. The material sequenced was naive CD8+ T cells sorted from blood. These receptors came from a man aged 18 to 29 in good health. The CDR3 runs from the conserved cysteine through the conserved F or W. The D gene is left open where the match is weak. Not all rows give a size; the values are once, few, many and, for expanded clones, a class.

.,TRBJ2-7,TRBV10-2,.,TGCGCCAGCCAGGAGGGCTCCTACGAGCAGTACTTC,CASQEGSYEQYF
.,TRBJ1-2,TRBV6-5,.,TGTGCCAGCAGATCCGACAGTTATGGCTACACCTTC,CASRSDSYGYTF
.,TRBJ1-1,TRBV30,.,TGTGCCTGGAGTTTCGCCGCGAACACTGAAGCTTTCTTT,CAWSFAANTEAFF
TRBD1,TRBJ2-7,TRBV5-1,.,TGCGCCAGCAGCAATACTAAAGGACAGGGAATCCCACTCCCGTCCTACGAGCAGTACTTC,CASSNTKGQGIPLPSYEQYF
.,TRBJ2-3,TRBV5-1,.,TGCGCCAGCTCCAATCAGGACCTCCTCACAGATACGCAGTATTTT,CASSNQDLLTDTQYF
TRBD2,TRBJ2-7,TRBV2,.,TGTGCCAGCAGTGATGGAGCGGGAGGGCGGCACGAGCAGTACTTC,CASSDGAGGRHEQYF
.,TRBJ1-2,TRBV7-9,few,TGTGCCAGCAGCTTAGGGACAGCGATTAACTATGGCTACACCTTC,CASSLGTAINYGYTF
.,TRBJ2-7,TRBV7-9,.,TGTGCCAGCAGCTTACGCGAGCCCCCCTACGAGCAGTACTTC,CASSLREPPYEQYF
TRBD2,TRBJ2-1,TRBV6-5,.,TGTGCCACCTCCCCCGGGACTAGCGTCTACAATGAGCAGTTCTTC,CATSPGTSVYNEQFF
.,TRBJ1-2,TRBV29-1,.,TGCAGCGTGTTTGAGGGCCTAAACTATGGCTACACCTTC,CSVFEGLNYGYTF
.,TRBJ2-1,TRBV7-9,.,TGTGCCAGCCGTGGCGGAGGTTACAATGAGCAGTTCTTC,CASRGGGYNEQFF
.,TRBJ2-5,TRBV4-1,.,TGCGCCAGCAGCCAAGAGGAACTAGTTGCGGAGACCCAGTACTTC,CASSQEELVAETQYF
.,TRBJ2-7,TRBV6-1,.,TGTGCCAGCAGCAGACAGGTGCTTTCTTCCTACGAGCAGTACTTC,CASSRQVLSSYEQYF
.,TRBJ2-1,TRBV27,.,TGTGCCAGCAGTTTACAGGGGTACTACAATGAGCAGTTCTTC,CASSLQGYYNEQFF
TRBD1,TRBJ2-2,TRBV19,.,TGTGCCGCCAATCCGGGACAGGGCACCGGGGAGCTGTTTTTT,CAANPGQGTGELFF
TRBD1,TRBJ2-2,TRBV7-9,.,TGTGCCAGCAGCCCACCGGGACAGACAAACACCGGGGAGCTGTTTTTT,CASSPPGQTNTGELFF
TRBD2,TRBJ2-7,TRBV4-3,.,TGCGCCAGCAGCCTAGGACTAGCGGCCTCCTACGAGCAGTACTTC,CASSLGLAASYEQYF
.,TRBJ2-2,TRBV9,.,TGTGCCAGCAGCGTAGCTGAGGCAAACGCGAACACCGGGGAGCTGTTTTTT,CASSVAEANANTGELFF
.,TRBJ2-7,TRBV7-9,.,TGTGCCAGCAGCTTAGGCCAGGGAGTTAGGCACGAGCAGTACTTC,CASSLGQGVRHEQYF
.,TRBJ2-1,TRBV2,.,TGTGCCAGCAGTGCCTACTCCTACAATGAGCAGTTCTTC,CASSAYSYNEQFF
.,TRBJ2-5,TRBV6-5,.,TGTGCCAGCACTGGGGCCCAAGAGACCCAGTACTTC,CASTGAQETQYF
TRBD2,TRBJ2-1,TRBV4-3,.,TGCGCCAGCAGCCAAGAGCCAGCGGGAGCCACTATTTACAATGAGCAGTTCTTC,CASSQEPAGATIYNEQFF
.,TRBJ2-7,TRBV27,.,TGTGCCAGCAGTTTAGCCGCGCCCTACGAGCAGTACTTC,CASSLAAPYEQYF
.,TRBJ2-7,TRBV5-4,.,TGTGCCAGCAGCTTGGTCCCTACCCACTCCTACGAGCAGTACTTC,CASSLVPTHSYEQYF
.,TRBJ1-2,TRBV7-9,.,TGTGCCAGCAGCTTGGACTCTTATTATGGCTACACCTTC,CASSLDSYYGYTF
.,TRBJ1-2,TRBV10-3,.,TGTGCCATCAGTGCCGATTCTACCGCCTATGGCTACACCTTC,CAISADSTAYGYTF
.,TRBJ1-1,TRBV19,.,TGTGCCAGTAGTCGGACGGAGAACACTGAAGCTTTCTTT,CASSRTENTEAFF
TRBD1,TRBJ2-7,TRBV2,.,TGTGCCAGCATTTACGGGACAGGGTCTCCCGAGCAGTACTTC,CASIYGTGSPEQYF
TRBD2,TRBJ2-1,TRBV4-1,.,TGCGCCAGCAGCCTCGTGCTGACTAGCGGGGGGAGTGAGCAGTTCTTC,CASSLVLTSGGSEQFF
TRBD2,TRBJ2-3,TRBV9,once,TGTGCCAGCAGCGATAATCAGCGGGAGGGAGACACAGATACGCAGTATTTT,CASSDNQREGDTDTQYF
.,TRBJ2-7,TRBV2,.,TGTGCCAGCAGTGAAGCCGACTTCACCTACGAGCAGTACTTC,CASSEADFTYEQYF
.,TRBJ1-2,TRBV27,once,TGTGCCAGCAGTTCGCGGGGGTTGTATGGCTACACCTTC,CASSSRGLYGYTF
.,TRBJ2-7,TRBV25-1,once,TGTGCCAGCAGTGAATTGGAGGGAACCTACGAGCAGTACTTC,CASSELEGTYEQYF
TRBD1,TRBJ1-5,TRBV19,.,TGTGCCAGCAAGACAGGGGGTGGCAATCAGCCCCAGCATTTT,CASKTGGGNQPQHF
TRBD1,TRBJ2-6,TRBV7-2,.,TGTGCCAGCAGCGACAGGGCTGGGGCCAACGTCCTGACTTTC,CASSDRAGANVLTF
TRBD1,TRBJ2-7,TRBV18,.,TGTGCCAGCTCACCTGACAGGGACCCCTACGAGCAGTACTTC,CASSPDRDPYEQYF
.,TRBJ2-7,TRBV6-6,.,TGTGCCAGCAGTTACTCAACCCAATCGAGCTCCTACGAGCAGTACTTC,CASSYSTQSSSYEQYF
TRBD2,TRBJ2-1,TRBV28,.,TGTGCCAGCAGTTCGAGGACTAGCGGGAGTTTAGATGAGCAGTTCTTC,CASSSRTSGSLDEQFF
.,TRBJ2-7,TRBV19,.,TGTGCCAGTAGTATGGCAGGAAACTACGAGCAGTACTTC,CASSMAGNYEQYF
.,TRBJ2-7,TRBV6-1,.,TGTGCCAGCAGTGAAACGGGGACGCCCTACGAGCAGTACTTC,CASSETGTPYEQYF
TRBD1,TRBJ1-5,TRBV27,few,TGTGCCAGCAGTTGGACAGGGGGCAATCAGCCCCAGCATTTT,CASSWTGGNQPQHF
.,TRBJ1-2,TRBV6-5,.,TGTGCCAGCAGTTACTCCCCAGGAAACTATGGCTACACCTTC,CASSYSPGNYGYTF
.,TRBJ2-5,TRBV11-2,.,TGTGCCAGCAGCCCCGTAAACTCAGAGACCCAGTACTTC,CASSPVNSETQYF
TRBD1,TRBJ1-2,TRBV7-9,.,TGTGCCAGCAGCTCCGGACAGGATGAAATGAACTATGGCTACACCTTC,CASSSGQDEMNYGYTF
TRBD1,TRBJ2-7,TRBV9,.,TGTGCCAGCAGCGCAGGACAGGGGATGACATACGAGCAGTACTTC,CASSAGQGMTYEQYF
.,TRBJ2-3,TRBV6-5,.,TGTGCCAGCAGTTACGTTCAGGGCGCAGATACGCAGTATTTT,CASSYVQGADTQYF
.,TRBJ1-5,TRBV6-1,.,TGTGCCAGCAGTGTTTTAGGGAAGGGGCCTGATCAGCCCCAGCATTTT,CASSVLGKGPDQPQHF
.,TRBJ2-2,TRBV13,.,TGTGCCAGCAGCTTCCAAGTCGAGGGCGGGGAGCTGTTTTTT,CASSFQVEGGELFF
TRBD1,TRBJ1-4,TRBV27,.,TGTGCCAGCAGTCTGCACAGGGGATGGGATGAAAAACTGTTTTTT,CASSLHRGWDEKLFF
.,TRBJ2-1,TRBV11-2,.,TGTGCCAGCACCACTACAGAGCGGTACTCAGGCAATGAGCAGTTCTTC,CASTTTERYSGNEQFF
TRBD1,TRBJ2-3,TRBV11-2,once,TGTGCCAGCAGTGACAGGGTAGGCACAGATACGCAGTATTTT,CASSDRVGTDTQYF
.,TRBJ2-2,TRBV15,once,TGTGCCACCAGCTGGGGACAACGAGACACCGGGGAGCTGTTTTTT,CATSWGQRDTGELFF
.,TRBJ2-4,TRBV19,.,TGTGCCAGTAGTATAACGGGGTTTGGTGAAAACATTCAGTACTTC,CASSITGFGENIQYF
TRBD1,TRBJ2-3,TRBV4-1,.,TGCGCCAGCAGCCTGTTACTGTCCGGGACAGGCCGTTTTAGCACAGATACGCAGTATTTT,CASSLLLSGTGRFSTDTQYF
TRBD1,TRBJ2-7,TRBV13,.,TGTGCCAGCAGCGGACCGGGACAGGGGTTTGGAGAGCAGTACTTC,CASSGPGQGFGEQYF
.,TRBJ1-4,TRBV18,.,TGTGCCAGCTCACCACCATCCTCTAATGAAAAACTGTTTTTT,CASSPPSSNEKLFF
.,TRBJ1-5,TRBV4-1,.,TGCGCCAGCAGCCAAGTCGAAACAGGGCGGGGGCAGCCCCAGCATTTT,CASSQVETGRGQPQHF
.,TRBJ2-2,TRBV4-1,.,TGCGCCAGCAGCCCTAGTAGGGACCGGGCCGGGGAGCTGTTTTTT,CASSPSRDRAGELFF
.,TRBJ2-1,TRBV29-1,.,TGCAGCGTTGAATATATTAACTACAATGAGCAGTTCTTC,CSVEYINYNEQFF
.,TRBJ2-5,TRBV7-9,.,TGTGCCAGCAGCAAAAGATTGGGGGAGACCCAGTACTTC,CASSKRLGETQYF